This record concerns one T cell receptor (beta chain) sequence. Its antigen is not identified. Ophthalmopathy donors' eye disease showed moderate-to-severe activity, CAS of at least 3, NOSPECS of at least 4 and duration under 3 months. CDR3 regions of TCR beta were amplified from RNA transcripts. HTBI primers served in a first-round RT-PCR, which a second-round multiplex PCR followed. MiXCR was run by TCRdb on the multiplex PCR reads, yielding one entry per CDR3 protein. The sample includes hundreds of thousands of distinct CDR3 sequences, just over 40% seen only once; the top ten take roughly 3%. The data derive from a study of Graves' ophthalmopathy and Graves' hyperthyroidism. Across the whole study: Before any treatment was given, at initial diagnosis, peripheral blood was collected. The study's findings and limits: Blood repertoires reportedly contained most expanded thyroid clonotypes above 0.001 frequency.

This CDR3 is built from 14 residues. The V end lost 5 bases, the J end lost 4 bases, and 14 bases lay between the germline ends. Germline V gene lookup returns CDR1 SGHAT and CDR2 FQDESV (reference sequence). Sequencing was carried out using peripheral blood. This receptor was obtained from an adult man with Graves' ophthalmopathy. J is TRBJ1-1 and V is TRBV11-1, with D tentatively TRBD1 (6 bases). The CDR3 bases are TGTGCCAGCAGCAAACAGGGTTCGGTCACTGAAGCTTTCTTT. Protein product: CASSKQGSVTEAFF.